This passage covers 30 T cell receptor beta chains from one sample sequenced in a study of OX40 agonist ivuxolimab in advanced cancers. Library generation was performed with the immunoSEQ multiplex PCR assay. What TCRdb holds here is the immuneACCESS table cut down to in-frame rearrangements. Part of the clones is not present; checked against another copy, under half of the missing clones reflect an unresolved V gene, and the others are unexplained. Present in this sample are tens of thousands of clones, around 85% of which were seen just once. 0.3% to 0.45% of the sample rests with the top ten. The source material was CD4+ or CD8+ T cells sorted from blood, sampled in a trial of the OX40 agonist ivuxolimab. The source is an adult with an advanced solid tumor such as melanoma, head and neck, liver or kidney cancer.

CDR3 region: CASSLAVSQSSYEQYF. CDR3 in DNA: TGCGCCAGCAGCTTGGCCGTCAGCCAGAGCTCCTACGAGCAGTACTTC. The rearrangement joins TRBV5-1 to TRBJ2-5; D remains unclear. The end of the DNA fits TRBJ2-7 better, so the J call may be wrong. The CDR3 is 16 amino acids. CDR1 is SGHRS and CDR2 is YFSETQ in the germline V gene.

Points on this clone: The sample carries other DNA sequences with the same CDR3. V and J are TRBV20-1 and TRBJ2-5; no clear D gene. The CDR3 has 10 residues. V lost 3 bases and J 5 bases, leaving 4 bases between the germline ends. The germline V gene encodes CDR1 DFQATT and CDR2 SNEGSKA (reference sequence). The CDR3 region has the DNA TGCAGTGCTAGTCTGGAGACCCAGTACTTC. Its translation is CSASLETQYF.

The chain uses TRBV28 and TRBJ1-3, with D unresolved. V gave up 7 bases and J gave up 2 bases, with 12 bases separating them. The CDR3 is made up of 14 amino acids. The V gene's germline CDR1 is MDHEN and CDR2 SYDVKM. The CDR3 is CASNLEMAGNTIYF. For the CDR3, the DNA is TGTGCCAGCAACCTTGAAATGGCTGGAAACACCATATATTTT.

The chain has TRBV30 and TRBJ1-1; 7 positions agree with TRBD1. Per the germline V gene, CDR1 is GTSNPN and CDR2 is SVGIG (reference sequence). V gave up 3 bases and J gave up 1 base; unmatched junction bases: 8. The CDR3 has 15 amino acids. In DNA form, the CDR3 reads TGTGCCTGGAGGGGGCCCGGGACAGCGAACACTGAAGCTTTCTTT. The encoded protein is CAWRGPGTANTEAFF.

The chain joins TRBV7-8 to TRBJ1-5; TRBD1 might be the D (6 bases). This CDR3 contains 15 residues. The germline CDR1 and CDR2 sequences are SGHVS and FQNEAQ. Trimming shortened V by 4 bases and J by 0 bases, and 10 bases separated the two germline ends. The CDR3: CASSSGGLSNQPQHF. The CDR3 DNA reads TGTGCCAGCAGCTCCGGGGGCCTTAGCAATCAGCCCCAGCATTTT.

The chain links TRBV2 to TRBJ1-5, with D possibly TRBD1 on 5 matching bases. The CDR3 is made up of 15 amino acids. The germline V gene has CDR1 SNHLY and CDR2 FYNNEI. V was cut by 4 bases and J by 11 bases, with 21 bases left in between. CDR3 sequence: CASSGVGGLRATQHF. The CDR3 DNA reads TGTGCCAGCAGTGGGGTTGGGGGACTCCGAGCGACCCAGCATTTT.

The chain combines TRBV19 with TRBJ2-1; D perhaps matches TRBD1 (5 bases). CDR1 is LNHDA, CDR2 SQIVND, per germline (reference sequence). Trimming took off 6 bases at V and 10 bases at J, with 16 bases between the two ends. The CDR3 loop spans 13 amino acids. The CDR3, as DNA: TGTGCCAGTAGACAACTCAGGGAAGAAGAGCAGTTCTTC. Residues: CASRQLREEEQFF.

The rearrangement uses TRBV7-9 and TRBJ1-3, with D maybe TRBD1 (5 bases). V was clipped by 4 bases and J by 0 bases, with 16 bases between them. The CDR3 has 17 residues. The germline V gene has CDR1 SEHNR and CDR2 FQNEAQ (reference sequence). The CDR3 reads CASSSTRQIRSGNTIYF. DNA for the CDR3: TGTGCCAGCAGCTCAACCCGACAGATACGCTCTGGAAACACCATATATTTT.

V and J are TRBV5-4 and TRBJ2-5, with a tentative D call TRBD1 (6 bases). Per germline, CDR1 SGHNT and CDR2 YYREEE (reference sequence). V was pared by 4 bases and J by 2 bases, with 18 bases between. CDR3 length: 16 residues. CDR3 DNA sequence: TGTGCCAGCAGCCCCTCCGTTGGCCAGGGGCAAGAGACCCAGTACTTC. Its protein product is CASSPSVGQGQETQYF.

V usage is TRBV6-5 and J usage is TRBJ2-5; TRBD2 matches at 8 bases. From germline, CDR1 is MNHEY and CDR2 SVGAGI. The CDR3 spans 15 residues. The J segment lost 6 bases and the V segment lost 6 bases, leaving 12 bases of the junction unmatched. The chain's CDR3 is CASSREGAGVKTQYF. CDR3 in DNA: TGTGCCAGCAGCCGAGAAGGAGCGGGGGTGAAGACCCAGTACTTC.

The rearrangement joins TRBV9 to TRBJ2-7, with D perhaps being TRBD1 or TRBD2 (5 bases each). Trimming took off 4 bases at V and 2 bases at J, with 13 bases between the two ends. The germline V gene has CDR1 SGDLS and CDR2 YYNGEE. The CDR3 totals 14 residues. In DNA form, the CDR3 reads TGTGCCAGCAGCCCGGGGACCAAGACCTACGAGCAGTACTTC. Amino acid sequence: CASSPGTKTYEQYF.

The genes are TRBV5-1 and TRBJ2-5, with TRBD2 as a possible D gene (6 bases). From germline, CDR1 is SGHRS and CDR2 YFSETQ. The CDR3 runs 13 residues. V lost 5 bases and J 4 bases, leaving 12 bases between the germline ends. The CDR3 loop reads CASRQYGGETQYF. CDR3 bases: TGCGCCAGCAGACAATACGGGGGAGAGACCCAGTACTTC.

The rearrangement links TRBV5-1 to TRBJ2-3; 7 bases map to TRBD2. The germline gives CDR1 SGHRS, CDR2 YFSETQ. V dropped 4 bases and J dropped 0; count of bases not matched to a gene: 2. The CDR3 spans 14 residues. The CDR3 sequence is CASSLAVSTDTQYF. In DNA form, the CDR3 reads TGCGCCAGCAGCCTAGCGGTTAGCACAGATACGCAGTATTTT. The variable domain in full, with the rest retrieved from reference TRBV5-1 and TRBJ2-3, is KAGVTQTPRYLIKTRGQQVTLSCSPISGHRSVSWYQQTPGQGLQFLFEYFSETQRNKGNFPGRFSGRQFSNSRSEMNVSTLELGDSALYLCASSLAVSTDTQYFGPGTRLTVL.

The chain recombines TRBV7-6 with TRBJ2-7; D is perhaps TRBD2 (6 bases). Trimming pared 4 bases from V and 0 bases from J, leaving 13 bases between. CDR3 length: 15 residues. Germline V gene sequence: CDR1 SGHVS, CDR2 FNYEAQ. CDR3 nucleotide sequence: TGTGCCAGCAGCTCGGACTACCACAGCTCCTACGAGCAGTACTTC. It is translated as CASSSDYHSSYEQYF.

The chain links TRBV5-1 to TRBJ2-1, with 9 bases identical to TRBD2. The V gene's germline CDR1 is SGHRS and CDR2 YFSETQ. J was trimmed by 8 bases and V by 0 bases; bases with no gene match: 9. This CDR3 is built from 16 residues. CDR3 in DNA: TGCGCCAGCAGCTTGGTCGGAGCGGGGGGCTTCGATGAGCAGTTCTTC. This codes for CASSLVGAGGFDEQFF.

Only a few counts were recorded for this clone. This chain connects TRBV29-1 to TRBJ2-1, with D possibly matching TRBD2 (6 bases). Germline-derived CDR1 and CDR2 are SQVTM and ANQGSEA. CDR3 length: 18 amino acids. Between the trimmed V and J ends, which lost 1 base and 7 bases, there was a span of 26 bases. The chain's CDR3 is CSVEGGFSAGRGRNEQFF. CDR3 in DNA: TGCAGCGTTGAAGGCGGGTTTTCAGCCGGGAGAGGTAGGAATGAGCAGTTCTTC.

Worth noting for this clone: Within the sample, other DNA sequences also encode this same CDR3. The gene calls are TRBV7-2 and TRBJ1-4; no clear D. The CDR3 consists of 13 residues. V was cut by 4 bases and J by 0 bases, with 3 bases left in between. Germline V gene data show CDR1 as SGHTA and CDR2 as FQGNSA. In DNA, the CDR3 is TGTGCCAGCAGCTCCGCAACTAATGAAAAACTGTTTTTT. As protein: CASSSATNEKLFF.

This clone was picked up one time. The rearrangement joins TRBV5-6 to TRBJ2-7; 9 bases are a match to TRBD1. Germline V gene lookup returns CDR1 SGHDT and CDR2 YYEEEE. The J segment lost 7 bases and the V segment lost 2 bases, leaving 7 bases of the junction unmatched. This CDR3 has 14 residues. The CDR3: CASSFGDRVWEQYF. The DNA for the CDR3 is TGTGCCAGCAGCTTTGGGGACAGGGTCTGGGAGCAGTACTTC.

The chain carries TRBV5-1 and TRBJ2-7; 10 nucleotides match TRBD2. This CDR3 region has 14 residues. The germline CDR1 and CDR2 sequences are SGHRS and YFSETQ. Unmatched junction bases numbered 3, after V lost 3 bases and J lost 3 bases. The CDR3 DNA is TGCGCCAGCAGCTCTAGACTAGCGGGCTACGAGCAGTACTTC. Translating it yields CASSSRLAGYEQYF.

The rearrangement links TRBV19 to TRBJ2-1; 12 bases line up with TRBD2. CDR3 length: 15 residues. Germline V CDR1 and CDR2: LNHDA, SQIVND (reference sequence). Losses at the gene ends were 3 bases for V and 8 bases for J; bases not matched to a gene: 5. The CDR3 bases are TGTGCCAGTAGTATCTCGCTAGCGGGGGGGTATGAGCAGTTCTTC. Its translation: CASSISLAGGYEQFF.

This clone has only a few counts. This CDR3 reads CATSRDDYTLKGLPDQPQHF. CDR3 nucleotide sequence: TGTGCCACCAGCAGAGATGACTACACTCTCAAGGGACTGCCGGATCAGCCCCAGCATTTT. The genes are TRBV15 and TRBJ1-5; possible D gene TRBD1, 5 bases. V was pared by 0 bases and J by 5 bases, with 26 bases between. CDR1 LNHNV and CDR2 YYDKDF come from the germline V gene (reference sequence). This CDR3 has 20 residues.

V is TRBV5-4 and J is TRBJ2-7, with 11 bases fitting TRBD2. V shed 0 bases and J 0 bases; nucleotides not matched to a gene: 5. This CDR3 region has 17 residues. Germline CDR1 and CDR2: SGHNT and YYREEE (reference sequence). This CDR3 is CASSLGLAGQSSYEQYF. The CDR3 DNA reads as TGTGCCAGCAGCTTGGGACTAGCGGGACAAAGCTCCTACGAGCAGTACTTC.

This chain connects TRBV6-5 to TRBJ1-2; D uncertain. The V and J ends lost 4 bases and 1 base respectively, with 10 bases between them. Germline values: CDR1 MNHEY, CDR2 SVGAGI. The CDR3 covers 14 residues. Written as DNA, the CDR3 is TGTGCCAGCAGTTTACAGAGAGATAACTATGGCTACACCTTC. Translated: CASSLQRDNYGYTF.

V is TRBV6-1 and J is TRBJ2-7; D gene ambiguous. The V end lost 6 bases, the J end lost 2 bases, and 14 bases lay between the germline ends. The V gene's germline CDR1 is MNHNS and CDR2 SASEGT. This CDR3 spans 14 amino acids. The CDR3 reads CASSDWAKTYEQYF. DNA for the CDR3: TGTGCCAGCAGCGACTGGGCTAAAACCTACGAGCAGTACTTC.

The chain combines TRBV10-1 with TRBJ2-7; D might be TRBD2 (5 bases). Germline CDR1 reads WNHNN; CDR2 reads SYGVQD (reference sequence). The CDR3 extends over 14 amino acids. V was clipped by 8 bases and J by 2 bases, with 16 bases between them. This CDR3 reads CASASAGTPYEQYF. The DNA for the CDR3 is TGCGCCAGCGCGTCGGCGGGTACACCCTACGAGCAGTACTTC.

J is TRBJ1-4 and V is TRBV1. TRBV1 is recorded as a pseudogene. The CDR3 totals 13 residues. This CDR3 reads CTSSQVRHEKLFF. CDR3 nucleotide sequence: TGCACCAGCAGCCAAGTTCGACATGAAAAACTGTTTTTT.

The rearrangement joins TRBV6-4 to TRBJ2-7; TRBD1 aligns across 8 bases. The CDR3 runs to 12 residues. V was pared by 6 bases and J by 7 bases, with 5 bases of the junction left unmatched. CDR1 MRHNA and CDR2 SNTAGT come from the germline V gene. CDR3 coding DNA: TGTGCCAGCAGGCGGACAGGGTGGGAGCAGTACTTC. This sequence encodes CASRRTGWEQYF.

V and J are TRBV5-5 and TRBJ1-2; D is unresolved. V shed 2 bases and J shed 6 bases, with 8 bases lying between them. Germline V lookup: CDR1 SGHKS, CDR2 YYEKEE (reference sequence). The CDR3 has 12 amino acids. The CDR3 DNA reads TGTGCCAGCAGCTTCGATGTGAATGGCTACACCTTC. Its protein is CASSFDVNGYTF.

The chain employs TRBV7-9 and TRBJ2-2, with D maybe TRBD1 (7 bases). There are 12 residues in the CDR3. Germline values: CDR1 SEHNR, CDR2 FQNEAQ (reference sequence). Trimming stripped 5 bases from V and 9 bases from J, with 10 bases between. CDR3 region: CASSPGGRELFF. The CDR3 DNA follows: TGTGCCAGCAGCCCAGGGGGGCGGGAGCTGTTTTTT. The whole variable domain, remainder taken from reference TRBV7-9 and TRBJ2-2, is DTGVSQNPRHKITKRGQNVTFRCDPISEHNRLYWYRQTLGQGPEFLTYFQNEAQLEKSRLLSDRFSAERPKGSFSTLEIQRTEQGDSAMYLCASSPGGRELFFGEGSRLTVL.

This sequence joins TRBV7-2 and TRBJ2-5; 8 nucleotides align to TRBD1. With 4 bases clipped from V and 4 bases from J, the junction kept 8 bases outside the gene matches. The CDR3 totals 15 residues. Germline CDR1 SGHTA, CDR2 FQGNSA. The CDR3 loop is CASSSRTGMGETQYF. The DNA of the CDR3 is TGTGCCAGCAGCTCCCGGACAGGGATGGGAGAGACCCAGTACTTC.